The T cell receptor (beta chain) under discussion was sequenced for a study of blood T cells in healthy people across ages. Using a J-beta primer mix together with a sample-barcoded 5' primer, a second PCR was run for roughly 6 to 12 cycles. All cDNA molecules were each tagged by a template-switch adaptor with 12 random nucleotides. MiXCR, run by TCRdb on the 5' RACE reads, gives a single entry per CDR3 protein. The sample yields 760,000 or so distinct CDR3 sequences, 20% to 25% seen once. The CDR3 runs to 16 residues. Germline V gene sequence: CDR1 SGHAT, CDR2 FQNNGV. V was pared by 1 base and J by 2 bases, with 12 bases between. The donors, healthy Caucasians from Russia, were aged about 6 to 95. This clonotype was seen a handful of times. These data also featured in a second study, about T cells of mothers and their children.

The chain couples TRBV11-2 to TRBJ2-1, with D perhaps TRBD2 (6 bases). The TCR was taken from a boy aged 10-17 years in good health. The sequenced sample was blood. The CDR3 spells CASSLGTEGTYNEQFF. DNA of the CDR3: TGTGCCAGCAGCTTAGGGACGGAGGGGACCTACAATGAGCAGTTCTTC.